Shown below are 26 T cell receptor beta chains from a single sample sequenced in a study of blood T cell repertoires in COVID-19. Measured with immunoSEQ multiplex PCR; TCRdb has only the in-frame clones, and not every one. The profile shows around 280,000 clones, about 82% of them singletons. Specimen: peripheral blood. The source is a woman between 50 and 59 years old with active or convalescent COVID-19.

This chain links TRBV5-1 with TRBJ2-5; possible D gene TRBD2, 5 bases. V lost 4 bases and J 5 bases, leaving 24 bases between the germline ends. Per the germline V gene, CDR1 is SGHRS and CDR2 is YFSETQ. CDR3 length equals 17 residues. The CDR3 DNA is TGCGCCAGCAGCCACACCCATACTGCGGGCGCCGAGGAGACCCAGTACTTC. It specifies CASSHTHTAGAEETQYF.

There are a few counts of this clone. This sequence joins TRBV3-1 (or the pseudogene TRBV3-2) and TRBJ2-7, with D tentatively TRBD2 (6 bases). This CDR3 contains 13 residues. Between the trimmed V and J ends, which lost 2 bases and 6 bases, there was a span of 11 bases. Germline lookup yields CDR1 LGHDT and CDR2 YNNKEL (reference sequence). This CDR3 reads CASSQLGSVEQYF. CDR3 sequence (DNA): TGTGCCAGCAGCCAACTCGGGAGCGTCGAGCAGTACTTC.

The rearrangement links TRBV7-2 to TRBJ1-5; unclear D gene. Germline CDR1 SGHTA, CDR2 FQGNSA. This CDR3 is built from 14 residues. Trimming removed 1 base at V and 9 bases at J, with 13 bases between. The CDR3 nucleotides read TGTGCCAGCAGCTTAGGGACGTCGGGGAGGCCCCAGCATTTT. Translated, it gives CASSLGTSGRPQHF.

The chain has TRBV24-1 and TRBJ2-1; TRBD1 is a possible D gene (7 bases). This CDR3 region has 18 residues. The germline V gene has CDR1 KGHDR and CDR2 SFDVKD. V shed 1 base and J shed 0 bases, with 15 bases lying between them. The CDR3 bases are TGTGCCACCAGTGATTTCCTATCGCAGGGGGGCTCCTACAATGAGCAGTTCTTC. It codes for CATSDFLSQGGSYNEQFF.

The chain has TRBV7-8 and TRBJ2-7; no firm D call. V was clipped by 5 bases and J by 2 bases, with 19 bases between them. The CDR3 runs to 16 residues. Germline assignment: CDR1 SGHVS and CDR2 FQNEAQ. CDR3 DNA: TGTGCCAGCAGCCCCCCTGTCGATTTGAGTACCTACGAGCAGTACTTC. Encoded protein: CASSPPVDLSTYEQYF.

Here the CDR3 DNA reads TGTGCCAGCAGCTACCCTCTCGGGGGAGGGAGCTCCTACAATGAGCAGTTCTTC. Encoded protein: CASSYPLGGGSSYNEQFF. The chain couples TRBV11-2 to TRBJ2-1; 7 nucleotides align to TRBD2. Trimming removed 4 bases from V and 0 bases from J; junction bases left unmatched: 12. Germline CDR1 and CDR2: SGHAT and FQNNGV. The CDR3 loop spans 18 amino acids.

The chain uses TRBV3-1 (or the pseudogene TRBV3-2) and TRBJ2-7; D not resolved. Per the germline V gene, CDR1 is LGHDT and CDR2 is YNNKEL (reference sequence). V lost 5 bases and J 3 bases, leaving 23 bases between the germline ends. The CDR3 loop spans 17 amino acids. The CDR3 reads CASSGTYSGSSIYEQYF. The CDR3 DNA reads TGTGCCAGCAGCGGCACCTACTCCGGGTCGAGCATCTACGAGCAGTACTTC.

The V call is TRBV7-2, the J call TRBJ1-3; D may be TRBD1 (6 bases). Germline CDR1 reads SGHTA; CDR2 reads FQGNSA. The CDR3 runs to 15 residues. Trimming stripped 0 bases from V and 4 bases from J, with 10 bases between. DNA for the CDR3: TGTGCCAGCAGCTTAGCTACAGGGCTAGGAAACACCATATATTTT. Its translation is CASSLATGLGNTIYF.

This clone was counted a single time. The gene calls are TRBV28 and TRBJ1-5, with 9 bases lining up with TRBD1. Trimming cost V 5 bases and J 5 bases; bases outside gene matches: 4. The CDR3 extends over 14 amino acids. Germline loops: CDR1 MDHEN, CDR2 SYDVKM. Written as DNA, the CDR3 is TGTGCCAGCAGTCCCGGGACAGGGCATCAGCCCCAGCATTTT. Translating it yields CASSPGTGHQPQHF.

The chain couples TRBV19 to TRBJ1-1, with 8 bases aligning to TRBD1. The length of the CDR3 is 13 residues. V was clipped by 2 bases and J by 6 bases; unmatched bases: 2. Germline V gene lookup returns CDR1 LNHDA and CDR2 SQIVND (reference sequence). DNA of the CDR3: TGTGCCAGTAGTATACAGGGGGCGGCTGAAGCTTTCTTT. Its protein product is CASSIQGAAEAFF. The full variable domain, with the rest looked up from reference TRBV19 and TRBJ1-1, is DGGITQSPKYLFRKEGQNVTLSCEQNLNHDAMYWYRQDPGQGLRLIYYSQIVNDFQKGDIAEGYSVSREKKESFPLTVTSAQKNPTAFYLCASSIQGAAEAFFGQGTRLTVV.

This chain uses TRBV9 with TRBJ2-4; possible D gene TRBD1, 5 bases. Germline V gene sequence: CDR1 SGDLS, CDR2 YYNGEE. The CDR3 sequence is 15 residues long. V was clipped by 0 bases and J by 7 bases, with 14 bases between them. In DNA, the CDR3 is TGTGCCAGCAGCGTAGCCCTTGACAGAGGCAACATTCAGTACTTC. Amino acids: CASSVALDRGNIQYF.

The J gene is TRBJ1-4, the V gene TRBV5-1, with 9 positions matching TRBD1. In germline, CDR1 is SGHRS, CDR2 YFSETQ. V lost 4 bases and J lost 8; bases outside the gene matches: 6. The CDR3 runs to 14 residues. CDR3 DNA: TGCGCCAGCAGCCCGGACAGGGGAGGAGAAAAACTGTTTTTT. Amino acids: CASSPDRGGEKLFF.

The chain joins TRBV4-1 to TRBJ1-4; 7 bases are a match to TRBD1. V gave up 0 bases and J gave up 7 bases; unmatched junction bases: 5. Germline assignment: CDR1 MGHRA and CDR2 YSYEKL. The CDR3 sequence is 15 residues long. The CDR3 region has the DNA TGCGCCAGCAGCCAAGAGGGGACAGTAGGTGAAAAACTGTTTTTT. Protein: CASSQEGTVGEKLFF.

V usage is TRBV29-1 and J usage is TRBJ2-4, with 8 bases aligning to TRBD1. This CDR3 has 12 residues. In germline, CDR1 is SQVTM, CDR2 ANQGSEA. After removal of 6 bases from V and 15 bases from J, the junction contained 13 bases not matched to a gene. The CDR3 region has the DNA TGCAGCGTAGCCTACAGACAGGGGTTACTGTACTTC. Its protein is CSVAYRQGLLYF.

The chain is built from TRBV3-1 (or the pseudogene TRBV3-2) and TRBJ2-7, with TRBD1 as a possible D gene (5 bases). Germline V gene data show CDR1 as LGHDT and CDR2 as YNNKEL (reference sequence). V lost 3 bases and J 1 base, leaving 13 bases between the germline ends. The CDR3 has 15 residues. This CDR3 reads CASSHVGLGSYEQYF. CDR3 bases: TGTGCCAGCAGCCACGTGGGGCTCGGGTCCTACGAGCAGTACTTC.

The chain joins TRBV28 to TRBJ2-5, with 10 nucleotides matching TRBD2. This CDR3 contains 14 residues. Germline CDR1 MDHEN, CDR2 SYDVKM. Germline trimming cut 7 bases from V and 5 bases from J; bases unmatched to any gene: 7. CDR3 in DNA: TGTGCCAGCATCGGACTAGCGGATCGGGAGACCCAGTACTTC. It yields the protein CASIGLADRETQYF.

The V gene is TRBV5-1, the J gene TRBJ2-2; no definite D call. The CDR3 is 14 residues long. Trimming pared 1 base from V and 1 base from J, leaving 5 bases between. CDR1 is SGHRS, CDR2 YFSETQ, per germline. The CDR3 DNA follows: TGCGCCAGCAGCTTGACTGAGAACACCGGGGAGCTGTTTTTT. Translated: CASSLTENTGELFF.

The chain recombines TRBV11-3 with TRBJ1-1, with D unclear. This CDR3 has 15 residues. CDR1 SGHNT and CDR2 YENEEA come from the germline V gene. V was clipped by 1 base and J by 5 bases, with 14 bases between them. CDR3 sequence (DNA): TGTGCCAGCAGCTTAGGGGCCGGGAAGGGTACTGAAGCTTTCTTT. As protein: CASSLGAGKGTEAFF.

The CDR3 sequence is CSATSYEQYF. Here the CDR3 DNA reads TGCAGTGCTACTTCCTACGAGCAGTACTTC. The gene calls are TRBV20-1 and TRBJ2-7; D ambiguous. This CDR3 comprises 10 residues. Looked up from germline, CDR1 is DFQATT and CDR2 is SNEGSKA (reference sequence). V gave up 4 bases and J gave up 1 base, with 2 bases separating them.

This clone was found a few times. The chain couples TRBV2 to TRBJ2-7; TRBD2 matches at 8 bases. This CDR3 region has 14 residues. V lost 6 bases to trimming and J lost 0 bases; unmatched junction nucleotides: 4. Looked up from germline, CDR1 is SNHLY and CDR2 is FYNNEI. The CDR3 DNA follows: TGTGCCAGCAGGGCGGGAGGAACCTCCTACGAGCAGTACTTC. This codes for CASRAGGTSYEQYF.

The chain uses TRBV5-4 and TRBJ1-1; TRBD1 matches at 8 bases. This CDR3 comprises 15 residues. Germline V gene sequence: CDR1 SGHNT, CDR2 YYREEE (reference sequence). V gave up 4 bases and J gave up 0 bases; unmatched junction bases: 5. CDR3 DNA: TGTGCCAGCAGCCCTGGACAGGGTTTGAACACTGAAGCTTTCTTT. Protein product: CASSPGQGLNTEAFF.

The chain recombines TRBV15 with TRBJ2-1; possible D gene TRBD2, 5 bases. Germline CDR1 LNHNV, CDR2 YYDKDF (reference sequence). The CDR3 is made up of 15 amino acids. The germline V and J ends were trimmed by 0 bases and 3 bases, with 9 bases remaining between them. The CDR3 loop is CATSRDLAFYNEQFF. In DNA form, the CDR3 reads TGTGCCACCAGCAGAGATCTAGCTTTCTACAATGAGCAGTTCTTC.

The J gene is TRBJ2-3, the V gene TRBV6-5; 11 bases are shared with TRBD1. V shed 2 bases, J shed 7 bases, and the junction held 8 bases outside the gene matches. This CDR3 contains 16 residues. Germline V CDR1 and CDR2: MNHEY, SVGAGI. The DNA for the CDR3 is TGTGCCAGCAGTTACGCCGGGACAGGGGGGCCAAATACGCAGTATTTT. Protein sequence: CASSYAGTGGPNTQYF.

This chain joins TRBV18 and TRBJ1-4, with 8 bases fitting TRBD1. The CDR3 has 17 amino acids. The germline V gene has CDR1 KGHSH and CDR2 LQKENI. Losses at the gene ends were 3 bases for V and 7 bases for J; bases not matched to a gene: 13. CDR3 residues: CASSPAGTGPRGEKLFF. CDR3 bases: TGTGCCAGCTCACCCGCCGGGACAGGCCCCCGGGGTGAAAAACTGTTTTTT.

The V gene is TRBV28, the J gene TRBJ1-2, with D tentatively TRBD1 (6 bases). With 8 bases removed from V and 0 bases from J, the gap between germline ends came to 13 bases. Looked up from germline, CDR1 is MDHEN and CDR2 is SYDVKM. The CDR3 extends over 14 amino acids. Here the CDR3 DNA reads TGTGCCAGCGAACAGGGCCCCCCTAACTATGGCTACACCTTC. Amino acid sequence: CASEQGPPNYGYTF.

V gene TRBV5-1 combines with J gene TRBJ1-1; D is uncertain. This CDR3 spans 18 amino acids. Trimming removed 4 bases from V and 0 bases from J, with 22 bases in between. In germline, CDR1 is SGHRS, CDR2 YFSETQ. CDR3 bases: TGCGCCAGCAGCCCCCAAACCGGTTTATTCTCGCTGAACACTGAAGCTTTCTTT. Its protein product is CASSPQTGLFSLNTEAFF. The variable domain in full, with the rest retrieved from reference TRBV5-1 and TRBJ1-1, is KAGVTQTPRYLIKTRGQQVTLSCSPISGHRSVSWYQQTPGQGLQFLFEYFSETQRNKGNFPGRFSGRQFSNSRSEMNVSTLELGDSALYLCASSPQTGLFSLNTEAFFGQGTRLTVV.